These 15 T cell receptor beta chains came from one sample sequenced in a study of cytomegalovirus exposure and HLA in healthy donors. Primers for the PCR totalled 60 Vbeta and 13 Jbeta. Here immunoSEQ multiplex PCR was the method, and the copy in TCRdb shows in-frame clones only, minus some. This table holds about 55,000 clones, 70% to 85% found once. Sequenced sample: PBMCs. The receptors shown here come from a man aged 25 to 40 in good health and CMV-seronegative.

The rearrangement joins TRBV28 to TRBJ1-1; 7 bases agree with TRBD1. This CDR3 is 16 amino acids long. With V trimmed by 5 bases and J by 3 bases, 12 bases remained unmatched. Germline V gives CDR1 MDHEN, CDR2 SYDVKM. The CDR3 DNA sequence: TGTGCCAGCAGTATGTTGGGGGCCAGGGGGGACACTGAAGCTTTCTTT. It translates to CASSMLGARGDTEAFF.

The chain couples TRBV5-8 to TRBJ2-1; possible D gene TRBD1, 5 bases. The CDR3 loop spans 14 amino acids. CDR1 SGHTS and CDR2 YDEGEE come from the germline V gene. V lost 2 bases to trimming and J lost 4 bases, with 10 bases between them. The CDR3 sequence: CASSFRSGYNEQFF. CDR3 bases: TGTGCCAGCAGCTTCCGGTCAGGGTACAATGAGCAGTTCTTC. Looking up the rest from reference TRBV5-8 and TRBJ2-1 gives the full variable domain: EAGVTQSPTHLIKTRGQQATLRCSPISGHTSVYWYQQALGLGLQFLLWYDEGEERNRGNFPPRFSGRQFPNYSSELNVNALELEDSALYLCASSFRSGYNEQFFGPGTRLTVL.

The CDR3 coding sequence is TGTGCCAGCACCCCCGTCGGCAATGAGCAGTTCTTC. Residues: CASTPVGNEQFF. The rearrangement joins TRBV11-3 to TRBJ2-1; D remains ambiguous. This CDR3 has 12 amino acids. V lost 7 bases and J 6 bases, leaving 10 bases between the germline ends. Germline CDR1 reads SGHNT; CDR2 reads YENEEA.

This chain links TRBV27 with TRBJ2-1; D gene ambiguous. In germline, CDR1 is MNHEY, CDR2 SMNVEV (reference sequence). The CDR3 length is 13 residues. Trimming stripped 5 bases from V and 8 bases from J, with 13 bases between. CDR3 DNA: TGTGCCAGCAGTCCCTTGACTGACGATGAGCAGTTCTTC. It yields the protein CASSPLTDDEQFF.

The chain joins TRBV15 to TRBJ2-7; 9 positions agree with TRBD1. This CDR3 region has 16 residues. The germline gives CDR1 LNHNV, CDR2 YYDKDF (reference sequence). After removal of 2 bases from V and 0 bases from J, the junction contained 5 bases not matched to a gene. DNA of the CDR3: TGTGCCACCAGCAGACAACCGGGACAGGGCTCCTACGAGCAGTACTTC. Residues: CATSRQPGQGSYEQYF.

The genes are TRBV30 and TRBJ2-6; D is unclear. The germline gives CDR1 GTSNPN, CDR2 SVGIG (reference sequence). V was cut by 3 bases and J by 2 bases, with 8 bases left in between. The CDR3 covers 14 residues. CDR3 sequence reads: CAWRHRAGANVLTF. The CDR3 nucleotides are TGTGCCTGGAGGCACAGAGCTGGGGCCAACGTCCTGACTTTC.

The V gene is TRBV11-2, the J gene TRBJ2-7; 12 bases are a match to TRBD1. Unmatched junction bases numbered 8, after V lost 4 bases and J lost 7 bases. CDR1 and CDR2 from the germline V gene are SGHAT and FQNNGV. This CDR3 has 15 amino acids. The CDR3 region is CASSSPGQGAREQYF. In DNA, the CDR3 is TGTGCCAGCAGCTCCCCGGGACAGGGGGCGAGGGAGCAGTACTTC.

The J gene is TRBJ2-1, the V gene TRBV21-1; the listed D gene, TRBD2, was not tested against the DNA. TRBV21-1 is reported as a pseudogene. The CDR3 length is 11 residues. The CDR3: CASSKGRRGFF. In DNA, the CDR3 is TGTGCCAGCAGCAAGGGACGGAGGGGGTTCTTC.

The chain combines TRBV5-6 with TRBJ1-6; D not certain. CDR1 and CDR2 from the germline V gene are SGHDT and YYEEEE. V lost 2 bases and J lost 5, with 11 bases in between. The CDR3 is 15 residues long. This CDR3 reads CASSFRGSDNSPLHF. Written as DNA, the CDR3 is TGTGCCAGCAGCTTTCGAGGGTCCGATAATTCACCCCTCCACTTT.

The rearrangement joins TRBV18 to TRBJ1-1, with D tentatively TRBD1 (6 bases). The CDR3 totals 14 residues. Deletions cut 0 bases from V and 11 bases from J, with 16 bases between. Germline CDR1 KGHSH, CDR2 LQKENI. CDR3 sequence reads: CASSPPGGAERAFF. CDR3 nucleotides: TGTGCCAGCTCACCACCGGGGGGGGCTGAGCGGGCTTTCTTT.

The rearrangement links TRBV5-5 to TRBJ2-7; D possibly corresponds to TRBD1 (5 bases). The CDR3 sequence is 15 residues long. Germline CDR1 reads SGHKS; CDR2 reads YYEKEE (reference sequence). V shed 0 bases and J shed 0 bases, with 10 bases lying between them. CDR3 nucleotide sequence: TGTGCCAGCAGCTTGGGACAGATGAGCTCCTACGAGCAGTACTTC. Translating gives CASSLGQMSSYEQYF.

This clone was counted only a few times. The rearrangement links TRBV6-5 to TRBJ1-1; D remains ambiguous. The CDR3 is 15 amino acids. CDR1 and CDR2 from the germline V gene are MNHEY and SVGAGI. Deletions cut 6 bases from V and 5 bases from J, with 19 bases between. CDR3 residues: CASSPSSGRWTEAFF. CDR3 in DNA: TGTGCCAGCAGCCCCTCCTCGGGGAGATGGACTGAAGCTTTCTTT.

This sequence joins TRBV25-1 and TRBJ2-1; TRBD1 aligns across 7 bases. V shed 2 bases and J 4 bases; nucleotides not matched to a gene: 5. The CDR3 sequence is 15 residues long. Germline CDR1 MGHDK, CDR2 SYGVNS. CDR3 region: CASSETDRAYNEQFF. CDR3 DNA sequence: TGTGCCAGCAGTGAAACAGACAGGGCTTACAATGAGCAGTTCTTC.

The chain joins TRBV30 to TRBJ2-7; TRBD1 agrees at 9 bases. This CDR3 has 12 residues. CDR1 GTSNPN and CDR2 SVGIG come from the germline V gene (reference sequence). Trimming took 3 bases from V and 4 from J; bases not matched to a gene: 1. The CDR3 reads CAWRDRGYEQYF. CDR3 DNA sequence: TGTGCCTGGAGGGACAGGGGATACGAGCAGTACTTC.

The chain employs TRBV4-2 and TRBJ2-1; D possibly corresponds to TRBD2 (6 bases). V was pared by 7 bases and J by 5 bases, with 21 bases between. This CDR3 comprises 16 residues. From germline, CDR1 is LGHNA and CDR2 YNFKEQ. The CDR3 DNA reads as TGTGCCAGCACGAAGGGGCCGAGGGGACTGAACAATGAGCAGTTCTTC. This sequence encodes CASTKGPRGLNNEQFF.